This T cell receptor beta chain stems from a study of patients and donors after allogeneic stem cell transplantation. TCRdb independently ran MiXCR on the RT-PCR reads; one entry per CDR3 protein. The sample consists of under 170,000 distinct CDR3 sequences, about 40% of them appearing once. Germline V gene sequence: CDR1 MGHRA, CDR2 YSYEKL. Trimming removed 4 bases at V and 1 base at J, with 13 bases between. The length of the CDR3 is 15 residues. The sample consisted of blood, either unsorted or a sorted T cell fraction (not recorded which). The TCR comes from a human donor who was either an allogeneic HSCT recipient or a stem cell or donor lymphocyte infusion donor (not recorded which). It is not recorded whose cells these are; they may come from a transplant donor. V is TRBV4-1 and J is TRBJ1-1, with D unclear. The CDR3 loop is CASSLHTAENTEAFF. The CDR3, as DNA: TGCGCCAGCAGCCTGCATACGGCGGAGAACACTGAAGCTTTCTTT.